This T cell receptor beta chain is drawn from a study of T cell repertoires and Cas9 in healthy adults. For the study at large: Characterization of SpCas9-reactive CD4 and CD8 T cells covered multi-effector potency, cytotoxicity and lineage.

Trimming left V 0 bases short and J 3 bases short, with 5 bases between. The CDR3 contains 13 residues. CDR1 is SGHTA, CDR2 FQGTGA, per germline. Study results and caveats: Reportedly, SpCas9-reactive effector T cell proliferation and function were mitigated by SpCas9-reactive Tregs in vitro.

A note on this clone: Its antigen remains unknown.

Measured with immunoSEQ multiplex PCR; TCRdb has only the in-frame clones, and not every one. The table has tens of thousands of clones, 80% to 95% seen once. Sequencing was done on a sample of CD4+ effector T cells (CD127+, CD25-, CD137-, CD154-) from PBMCs; culture status not recorded. The chain recombines TRBV7-3 with TRBJ1-1; D gene uncertain. This TCR was sampled from a human donor in good health. CDR3 DNA: TGTGCCAGCAGCTTAACGGTTTACACTGAAGCTTTCTTT. As protein: CASSLTVYTEAFF.